This T cell receptor (beta chain) appears in the sequencing data of a study of human T cells and chemical hapten exposure. Study-wide context: Small pooled library volume differences mainly caused per-sample TCR yield variation.

The sample's time point: healthy volunteer bleed at 2 weeks. Sequencing started from total RNA isolated from unfractionated whole blood. To note about this clonotype: Its matching antigen is unknown.

In the library, unique molecular identifiers were attached to individual cDNA molecules. Per the authors' pipeline: TCR counts had a median of about 92,000 per sample and spanned roughly 20,000 to 750,000. TCRdb re-called the RACE reads through MiXCR, storing one row per CDR3 protein. For this entry, the V and J calls and clone size follow TCRdb and not the study's own pipeline. This sample yields approximately 45,000 distinct CDR3 sequences, of which 4.3% are seen a single time; approximately 1.7% belongs to the top ten. Study observations and caveats: Sensitizing with DPC caused no change in TCRs above 1 in 1000 frequency.

The CDR3 spans 16 residues. The receptor comes from a female donor in good health. Some clones in this sample may be carry-over from other donors' samples. The specimen sequenced was whole blood. The chain employs TRBV1 and TRBJ1-1. TRBV1 is a recognized pseudogene. The CDR3 nucleotides are TGCACCAGCAGCCAAGAAGAGGGAGGATTGGACACTGAAGCTTTCTTT. This encodes CTSSQEEGGLDTEAFF.